The 30 T cell receptor beta chains listed next were all sequenced from one sample in a study of cytomegalovirus exposure and HLA in healthy donors. The PCR made use of 60 Vbeta and 13 Jbeta primers. Here immunoSEQ multiplex PCR was the method, and the copy in TCRdb shows in-frame clones only, minus some. The repertoire holds about 130,000 clones, with almost 80% as singletons. Material for sequencing was PBMCs. The origin of the receptors is a female donor in good health and CMV-seronegative.

This chain joins TRBV27 and TRBJ1-1, with TRBD1 as a possible D gene (5 bases). Germline V gives CDR1 MNHEY, CDR2 SMNVEV (reference sequence). Trimming removed 5 bases at V and 0 bases at J, with 25 bases between. The CDR3 sequence is 19 residues long. The CDR3 DNA reads TGTGCCAGCAGTCCCCTTTATAGGTCAGGGTATTACATGAACACTGAAGCTTTCTTT. Translating gives CASSPLYRSGYYMNTEAFF.

This chain uses TRBV27 with TRBJ1-5, with a weak D call TRBD1 (5 bases). The CDR3 is 14 amino acids. With 2 bases removed from V and 6 bases from J, the gap between germline ends came to 11 bases. Looked up from germline, CDR1 is MNHEY and CDR2 is SMNVEV (reference sequence). The CDR3 coding sequence is TGTGCCAGCAGTTTAAGGAGGGGCGCTCAGCCCCAGCATTTT. Protein: CASSLRRGAQPQHF.

Only one count was recorded for this clone. This chain uses TRBV2 with TRBJ2-2; a possible D gene is TRBD2 (5 bases). V shed 4 bases and J shed 7 bases, with 13 bases lying between them. Germline V gene lookup returns CDR1 SNHLY and CDR2 FYNNEI. CDR3 length: 14 residues. The CDR3 nucleotides read TGTGCCAGCAGTGTCGAGGGCCGGGGCGGGGAGCTGTTTTTT. It codes for CASSVEGRGGELFF.

This clone was recorded a few times. This chain connects TRBV5-4 to TRBJ2-6; maybe TRBD2 (5 bases). Germline CDR1 and CDR2: SGHNT and YYREEE (reference sequence). Trimming removed 4 bases from V and 0 bases from J, with 11 bases in between. This CDR3 is 16 amino acids long. The DNA for the CDR3 is TGTGCCAGCAGCCAAGATGAGGGCTCTGGGGCCAACGTCCTGACTTTC. This codes for CASSQDEGSGANVLTF.

The genes are TRBV28 and TRBJ2-7; D is perhaps TRBD1 (6 bases). The CDR3 is made up of 13 amino acids. Germline CDR1 is MDHEN and CDR2 is SYDVKM. V lost 10 bases and J 4 bases, leaving 17 bases between the germline ends. This chain's CDR3 is CATTTGNRYEQYF. CDR3 coding DNA: TGTGCCACGACCACAGGGAATCGATACGAGCAGTACTTC. The full variable domain, rest sourced from reference TRBV28 and TRBJ2-7, is DVKVTQSSRYLVKRTGEKVFLECVQDMDHENMFWYRQDPGLGLRLIYFSYDVKMKEKGDIPEGYSVSREKKERFSLILESASTNQTSMYLCATTTGNRYEQYFGPGTRLTVT.

This clone has only a few counts. The chain carries TRBV5-6 and TRBJ2-2; 9 bases line up with TRBD1. Trimming took 4 bases from V and 5 from J; bases not matched to a gene: 18. The CDR3 consists of 19 residues. The germline V gene encodes CDR1 SGHDT and CDR2 YYEEEE. The CDR3 DNA reads TGTGCCAGCAGCCGACCCCCGCGGACAGGGGTTCATAAGACCGGGGAGCTGTTTTTT. Encoded protein: CASSRPPRTGVHKTGELFF.

V usage is TRBV29-1 and J usage is TRBJ2-1, with TRBD2 matching 7 bases. V lost 4 bases and J lost 8; bases outside the gene matches: 5. Germline V gene lookup returns CDR1 SQVTM and CDR2 ANQGSEA. CDR3 length equals 12 residues. The CDR3 nucleotides read TGCAGCGTTGGGGAGGGTAGCGATGAGCAGTTCTTC. It translates to CSVGEGSDEQFF.

This chain links TRBV9 with TRBJ2-5; a possible D gene is TRBD1 (5 bases). Germline-derived CDR1 and CDR2 are SGDLS and YYNGEE. V was clipped by 5 bases and J by 2 bases, with 13 bases between them. This CDR3 has 14 residues. CDR3 amino acids: CASSAGRAQETQYF. For the CDR3, the DNA is TGTGCCAGCAGTGCTGGCAGGGCACAAGAGACCCAGTACTTC.

The V and J genes are TRBV28 and TRBJ1-2, with D unclear. Trimming took 3 bases from V and 2 from J, leaving 10 bases between them. The CDR3 runs to 14 residues. Germline V gives CDR1 MDHEN, CDR2 SYDVKM. The CDR3 is CASSFRGYNYGYTF. The CDR3 bases are TGTGCCAGCAGTTTCCGCGGTTACAACTATGGCTACACCTTC.

The gene calls are TRBV28 and TRBJ2-5; weak D call: TRBD2 (5 bases). Germline CDR1 reads MDHEN; CDR2 reads SYDVKM. This CDR3 region has 11 residues. Trimming stripped 6 bases from V and 8 bases from J, with 10 bases between. The CDR3 region has the DNA TGTGCCAGCAGCACTAGACGAACCCAGTACTTC. As protein: CASSTRRTQYF. Together with reference TRBV28 and TRBJ2-5, the CDR3 gives the full variable domain: DVKVTQSSRYLVKRTGEKVFLECVQDMDHENMFWYRQDPGLGLRLIYFSYDVKMKEKGDIPEGYSVSREKKERFSLILESASTNQTSMYLCASSTRRTQYFGPGTRLLVL.

This clone was seen a few times. The chain couples TRBV11-3 to TRBJ2-3, with a possible D match to TRBD1 (5 bases). The CDR3 loop spans 15 amino acids. Germline lookup yields CDR1 SGHNT and CDR2 YENEEA. V was cut by 5 bases and J by 4 bases, with 16 bases left in between. CDR3 sequence reads: CASSPDSARSDTQYF. CDR3 in DNA: TGTGCCAGCAGCCCCGACAGCGCTCGGTCAGATACGCAGTATTTT.

The chain is built from TRBV11-1 and TRBJ2-5, with D possibly being TRBD2 (7 bases). The CDR3 extends over 16 amino acids. V was clipped by 5 bases and J by 2 bases, with 18 bases between them. Per germline, CDR1 SGHAT and CDR2 FQDESV (reference sequence). CDR3 in amino acids: CASSPRGGVLQETQYF. In DNA, the CDR3 is TGTGCCAGCAGCCCTCGAGGGGGGGTTCTTCAAGAGACCCAGTACTTC. Combining the CDR3 with reference TRBV11-1 and TRBJ2-5 gives the whole variable domain EAEVAQSPRYKITEKSQAVAFWCDPISGHATLYWYRQILGQGPELLVQFQDESVVDDSQLPKDRFSAERLKGVDSTLKIQPAELGDSAMYLCASSPRGGVLQETQYFGPGTRLLVL.

The chain uses TRBV14 and TRBJ2-3; D is unresolved. The germline CDR1 and CDR2 sequences are SGHDN and FVKESK. The CDR3 contains 12 residues. Trimming cost V 1 base and J 4 bases, with 3 bases left between them. CDR3 DNA sequence: TGTGCCAGCAGCCAAGCATCAGATACGCAGTATTTT. This translates into CASSQASDTQYF.

The table lists this clone with a few counts. The chain links TRBV19 to TRBJ2-2; 11 bases agree with TRBD1. The CDR3 runs 16 residues. V was pared by 7 bases and J by 7 bases, with 11 bases of the junction left unmatched. Germline CDR1 is LNHDA and CDR2 is SQIVND (reference sequence). The CDR3 DNA is TGTGCCAGTATACCGGGAGGGACAGGGGGAGTCGGGGAGCTGTTTTTT. Protein product: CASIPGGTGGVGELFF. The full variable domain, in which reference TRBV19 and TRBJ2-2 provide the parts outside the CDR3, is DGGITQSPKYLFRKEGQNVTLSCEQNLNHDAMYWYRQDPGQGLRLIYYSQIVNDFQKGDIAEGYSVSREKKESFPLTVTSAQKNPTAFYLCASIPGGTGGVGELFFGEGSRLTVL.

The chain joins TRBV30 to TRBJ1-1; no clear D gene. The CDR3 is made up of 13 amino acids. Trimming removed 0 bases at V and 3 bases at J, with 8 bases between. The germline V gene has CDR1 GTSNPN and CDR2 SVGIG (reference sequence). The CDR3 here is CAWSVGEDTEAFF. The DNA for the CDR3 is TGTGCCTGGAGTGTCGGGGAGGACACTGAAGCTTTCTTT.

V gene TRBV7-8 combines with J gene TRBJ2-5; TRBD1 aligns across 10 bases. Germline V lookup: CDR1 SGHVS, CDR2 FQNEAQ. Losses at the gene ends were 8 bases for V and 4 bases for J; bases not matched to a gene: 10. CDR3 length: 15 amino acids. The CDR3 protein is CASSIGTGVGETQYF. Here the CDR3 DNA reads TGTGCCAGCTCGATCGGGACAGGGGTAGGAGAGACCCAGTACTTC.

The J gene is TRBJ2-1, the V gene TRBV5-1, with 9 bases identical to TRBD2. The V gene end was trimmed by 0 bases and the J gene end by 6 bases; junction bases not matched to a gene: 7. The CDR3 has 16 residues. Germline values: CDR1 SGHRS, CDR2 YFSETQ. The CDR3 DNA is TGCGCCAGCAGCTTGGTCATCGTAGCGGGAGTCAATGAGCAGTTCTTC. Protein sequence: CASSLVIVAGVNEQFF.

This chain links TRBV4-1 with TRBJ1-1; D not certain. Germline V gene sequence: CDR1 MGHRA, CDR2 YSYEKL. This CDR3 contains 15 residues. V lost 4 bases and J 4 bases, leaving 16 bases between the germline ends. The CDR3 coding sequence is TGCGCCAGCAGCCCCGCGGGTACACCGGGCACTGAAGCTTTCTTT. Its protein is CASSPAGTPGTEAFF.

In DNA, the CDR3 is TGTGCCAGCAGCCGGACAGGGGAACATGGCTACACCTTC. It codes for CASSRTGEHGYTF. The chain combines TRBV14 with TRBJ1-2; TRBD1 matches 9 bases. CDR3 length: 13 residues. The V and J ends lost 4 bases and 6 bases, in that order; junction bases with no gene match: 3. Germline V gives CDR1 SGHDN, CDR2 FVKESK. Using reference TRBV14 and TRBJ1-2 for the parts outside the CDR3, the full variable domain is EAGVTQFPSHSVIEKGQTVTLRCDPISGHDNLYWYRRVMGKEIKFLLHFVKESKQDESGMPNNRFLAERTGGTYSTLKVQPAELEDSGVYFCASSRTGEHGYTFGSGTRLTVV.

This sequence joins TRBV28 and TRBJ2-1; TRBD2 agrees at 9 bases. Germline V CDR1 and CDR2: MDHEN, SYDVKM. Unmatched junction bases numbered 2, after V lost 3 bases and J lost 2 bases. This CDR3 has 15 residues. The CDR3 DNA sequence: TGTGCCAGCAGTTTTCTAGCGGGACCCTACAATGAGCAGTTCTTC. Its translation: CASSFLAGPYNEQFF.

The genes are TRBV2 and TRBJ1-2; weak D call: TRBD1 (5 bases). CDR1 is SNHLY, CDR2 FYNNEI, per germline. The CDR3 has 14 amino acids. V was shortened by 7 bases and J by 2 bases, with 14 bases between the two germline ends. The CDR3 here is CASIRQQSNYGYTF. DNA of the CDR3: TGTGCCAGCATACGACAGCAGTCCAACTATGGCTACACCTTC.

The CDR3 DNA follows: TGTGCCAGCAGTCGAGACAGGGTATCCTACAATGAGCAGTTCTTC. Its protein is CASSRDRVSYNEQFF. The V and J genes are TRBV6-5 and TRBJ2-1; TRBD1 matches at 7 bases. The germline gives CDR1 MNHEY, CDR2 SVGAGI. The V segment lost 5 bases and the J segment 1 base; nucleotides outside the gene matches: 5. CDR3 size: 15 residues.

This chain links TRBV6-1 with TRBJ1-2; 11 nucleotides line up with TRBD1. V lost 1 base, J lost 8 bases, and 3 bases stayed unmatched. CDR1 is MNHNS and CDR2 is SASEGT in the germline V gene. The CDR3 covers 14 residues. CDR3 sequence reads: CASSEGRTGGGYTF. CDR3 bases: TGTGCCAGCAGTGAAGGGCGGACAGGGGGCGGCTACACCTTC.

The chain's CDR3 is CASSRLAGTDTQYF. DNA for the CDR3: TGCGCCAGCAGTCGACTAGCGGGAACAGATACGCAGTATTTT. The chain employs TRBV10-1 and TRBJ2-3; 11 bases agree with TRBD2. The germline CDR1 and CDR2 sequences are WNHNN and SYGVQD (reference sequence). V gave up 5 bases and J gave up 3 bases; unmatched junction bases: 1. This CDR3 has 14 residues.

This clone turned up a few times. The V and J genes are TRBV7-9 and TRBJ2-6; perhaps TRBD1 as D (5 bases). Germline lookup yields CDR1 SEHNR and CDR2 FQNEAQ (reference sequence). V was pared by 5 bases and J by 4 bases, with 12 bases between. The CDR3 sequence is 15 residues long. CDR3 in amino acids: CASSIQVPGANVLTF. The CDR3 DNA reads TGTGCCAGCAGCATACAGGTGCCCGGGGCCAACGTCCTGACTTTC.

The genes are TRBV13 and TRBJ2-7, with D tentatively TRBD1 (6 bases). Trimming took 2 bases from V and 4 from J, leaving 15 bases between them. The germline V gene encodes CDR1 PRHDT and CDR2 FYEKMQ (reference sequence). The CDR3 is 15 residues long. The CDR3, as DNA: TGTGCCAGCAGCTTAACAGGGTCGAGATTATACGAGCAGTACTTC. It codes for CASSLTGSRLYEQYF.

This chain joins TRBV27 and TRBJ1-1, with TRBD1 matching over 8 bases. The CDR3 sequence is 14 residues long. V lost 6 bases to trimming and J lost 2 bases; unmatched junction nucleotides: 5. Germline CDR1 MNHEY, CDR2 SMNVEV (reference sequence). The CDR3 DNA reads TGTGCCAGCAGCACGGGACAGGCCAACACTGAAGCTTTCTTT. Its protein product is CASSTGQANTEAFF.

The chain employs TRBV9 and TRBJ2-5; TRBD2 is a possible D gene (5 bases). Germline loops: CDR1 SGDLS, CDR2 YYNGEE. This CDR3 spans 14 amino acids. With 3 bases removed from V and 3 bases from J, the gap between germline ends came to 12 bases. The CDR3 region is CASSAGIPEETQYF. DNA for the CDR3: TGTGCCAGCAGCGCCGGGATTCCTGAAGAGACCCAGTACTTC.

The chain recombines TRBV5-1 with TRBJ2-3; 11 bases align to TRBD1. Germline V CDR1 and CDR2: SGHRS, YFSETQ. V was pared by 4 bases and J by 3 bases, with 4 bases of the junction left unmatched. The CDR3 is made up of 15 amino acids. CDR3 DNA sequence: TGCGCCAGCAGCCCCCGGGACAGGGGGACAGATACGCAGTATTTT. Its protein product is CASSPRDRGTDTQYF.

The chain carries TRBV15 and TRBJ2-3; tentative D call: TRBD1 (6 bases). The CDR3 sequence is 16 residues long. V was trimmed by 0 bases and J by 0 bases, leaving 10 bases between them. Germline CDR1 and CDR2: LNHNV and YYDKDF (reference sequence). Here the CDR3 reads CATSREGTPSTDTQYF. The DNA for the CDR3 is TGTGCCACCAGCAGAGAGGGGACACCTAGCACAGATACGCAGTATTTT.